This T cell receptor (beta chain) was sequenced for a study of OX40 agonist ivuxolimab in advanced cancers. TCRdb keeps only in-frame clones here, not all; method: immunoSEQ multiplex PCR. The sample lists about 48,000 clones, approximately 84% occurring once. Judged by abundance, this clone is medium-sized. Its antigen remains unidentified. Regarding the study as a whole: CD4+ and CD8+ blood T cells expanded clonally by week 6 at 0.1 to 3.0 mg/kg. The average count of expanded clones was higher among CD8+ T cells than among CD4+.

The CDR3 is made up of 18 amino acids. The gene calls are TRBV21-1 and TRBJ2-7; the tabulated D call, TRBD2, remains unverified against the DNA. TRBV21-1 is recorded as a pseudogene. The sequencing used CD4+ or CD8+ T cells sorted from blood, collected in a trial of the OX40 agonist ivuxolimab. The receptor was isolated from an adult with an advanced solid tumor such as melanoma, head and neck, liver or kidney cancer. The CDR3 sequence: CASSKPPRSSGSHYEQYF. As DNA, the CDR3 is TGTGCCAGCAGCAAACCTCCCAGGAGTAGCGGGAGCCACTACGAGCAGTACTTC.